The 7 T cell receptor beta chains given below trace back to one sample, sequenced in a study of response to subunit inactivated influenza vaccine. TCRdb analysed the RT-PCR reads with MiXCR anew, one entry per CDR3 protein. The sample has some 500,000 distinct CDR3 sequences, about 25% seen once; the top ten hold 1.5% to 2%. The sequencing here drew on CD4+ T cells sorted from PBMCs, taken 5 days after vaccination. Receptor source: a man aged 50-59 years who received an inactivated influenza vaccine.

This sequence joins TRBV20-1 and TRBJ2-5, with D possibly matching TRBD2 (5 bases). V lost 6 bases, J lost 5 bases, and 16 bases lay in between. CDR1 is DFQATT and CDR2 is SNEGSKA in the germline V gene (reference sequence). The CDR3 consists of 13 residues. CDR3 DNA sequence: TGCAGTGCCCGCGGGCCGGTGGGGGAGACCCAGTACTTC. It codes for CSARGPVGETQYF.

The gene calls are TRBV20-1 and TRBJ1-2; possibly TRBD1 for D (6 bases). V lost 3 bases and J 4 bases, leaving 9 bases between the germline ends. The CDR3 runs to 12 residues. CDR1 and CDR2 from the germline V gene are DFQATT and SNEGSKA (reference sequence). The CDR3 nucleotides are TGCAGTGCTAGTGGGACACTCTATGGCTACACCTTC. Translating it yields CSASGTLYGYTF.

CDR3 sequence reads: CSASITSGGWTGELFF. Here the CDR3 DNA reads TGCAGTGCTAGCATTACTAGCGGGGGATGGACCGGGGAGCTGTTTTTT. The rearrangement uses TRBV20-1 and TRBJ2-2; 11 positions match TRBD2. V trimming: 3 bases; J trimming: 5 bases; junction bases outside the gene matches: 8. The CDR3 totals 16 residues. Germline values: CDR1 DFQATT, CDR2 SNEGSKA (reference sequence).

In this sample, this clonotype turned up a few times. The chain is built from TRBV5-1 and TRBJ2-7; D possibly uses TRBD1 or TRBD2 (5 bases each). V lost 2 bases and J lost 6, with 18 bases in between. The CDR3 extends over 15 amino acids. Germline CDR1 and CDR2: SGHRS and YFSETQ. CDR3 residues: CASSFSTGTGTEQYF. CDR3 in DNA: TGCGCCAGCAGCTTCTCGACCGGGACCGGGACCGAGCAGTACTTC.

This CDR3 is CSVESWRSSYNEQFF. In nucleotides, the CDR3 is TGCAGCGTTGAAAGCTGGCGAAGCTCCTACAATGAGCAGTTCTTC. This chain links TRBV29-1 with TRBJ2-1; D ambiguous. This CDR3 spans 15 amino acids. Germline values: CDR1 SQVTM, CDR2 ANQGSEA. Deletions cut 2 bases from V and 0 bases from J, with 11 bases between.

The CDR3 nucleotides read TGCAGTGCGTATCCCGGGACTAGCGGGAGGTTCTCCTACAATGAGCAGTTCTTC. Its translation: CSAYPGTSGRFSYNEQFF. V usage is TRBV20-1 and J usage is TRBJ2-1, with 15 bases that match TRBD2. The V and J ends lost 6 bases and 0 bases, in that order; junction bases with no gene match: 9. Germline V gene sequence: CDR1 DFQATT, CDR2 SNEGSKA (reference sequence). The CDR3 spans 18 residues.

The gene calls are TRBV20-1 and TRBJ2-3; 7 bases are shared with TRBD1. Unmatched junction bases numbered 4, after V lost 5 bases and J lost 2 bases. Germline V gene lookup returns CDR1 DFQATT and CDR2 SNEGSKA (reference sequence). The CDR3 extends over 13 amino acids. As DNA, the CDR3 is TGCAGTGCTTTAGGGGGCAACACAGATACGCAGTATTTT. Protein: CSALGGNTDTQYF.